The clone carrying this T cell receptor (beta chain) was seen many times. These data are taken from a study of response to subunit inactivated influenza vaccine. TCRdb reanalysed the RT-PCR reads using MiXCR and keeps one entry per CDR3 protein. The top ten hold 5.5% to 8% of the sample, which has some 640,000 distinct CDR3 sequences, approximately 15% seen once. The CDR3 spans 15 residues. Trimming shortened V by 1 base and J by 8 bases, and 16 bases separated the two germline ends. The germline V gene has CDR1 SGHRS and CDR2 YFSETQ. The chain recombines TRBV5-1 with TRBJ2-1; D not certain. The TCR was taken from a man in his fifties or sixties who received an inactivated influenza vaccine. The sample here was PBMCs from blood, taken approximately 15 days before vaccination. DNA for the CDR3: TGCGCCAGCAGCTTGCTCCTCCGAGAAGTGGATGAGCAGTTCTTC. Its translation is CASSLLLREVDEQFF.